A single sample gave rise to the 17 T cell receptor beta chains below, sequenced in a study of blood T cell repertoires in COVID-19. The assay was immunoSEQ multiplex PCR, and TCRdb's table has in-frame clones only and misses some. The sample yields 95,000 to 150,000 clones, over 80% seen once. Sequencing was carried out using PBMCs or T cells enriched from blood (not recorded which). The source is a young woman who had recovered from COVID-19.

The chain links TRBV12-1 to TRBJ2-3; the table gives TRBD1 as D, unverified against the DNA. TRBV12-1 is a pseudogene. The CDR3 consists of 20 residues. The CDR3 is CASSSPDRPRRRDKTDTQYF. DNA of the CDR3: TGTGCCAGCAGCTCCCCGGACAGGCCCCGCCGGCGGGATAAGACAGATACGCAGTATTTT.

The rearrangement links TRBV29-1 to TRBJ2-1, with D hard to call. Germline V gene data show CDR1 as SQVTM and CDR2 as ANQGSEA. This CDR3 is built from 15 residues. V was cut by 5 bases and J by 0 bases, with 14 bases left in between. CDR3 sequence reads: CSVSPRLNSYNEQFF. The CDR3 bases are TGCAGCGTTTCCCCACGACTGAACTCCTACAATGAGCAGTTCTTC.

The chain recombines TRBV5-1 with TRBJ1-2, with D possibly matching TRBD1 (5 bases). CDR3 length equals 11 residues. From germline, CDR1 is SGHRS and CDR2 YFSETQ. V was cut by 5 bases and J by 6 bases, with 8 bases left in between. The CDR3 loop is CASSLTDGYTF. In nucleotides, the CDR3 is TGCGCCAGCAGTTTGACAGATGGCTACACCTTC.

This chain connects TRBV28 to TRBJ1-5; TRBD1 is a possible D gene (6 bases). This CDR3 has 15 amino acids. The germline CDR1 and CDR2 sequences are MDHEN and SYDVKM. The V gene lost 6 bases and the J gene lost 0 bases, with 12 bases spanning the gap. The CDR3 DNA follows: TGTGCCAGCAGAAACCAGGGGAATAGCAATCAGCCCCAGCATTTT. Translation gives CASRNQGNSNQPQHF.

CDR3 coding DNA: TGTGCCAGCAGCTTTGGCGGGAGTAAGGACTACGAGCAGTACTTC. Protein product: CASSFGGSKDYEQYF. The V call is TRBV7-2, the J call TRBJ2-7; 7 nucleotides match TRBD2. J lost 3 bases, V lost 3 bases, and 8 bases had no gene match. This CDR3 has 15 amino acids. Germline CDR1 SGHTA, CDR2 FQGNSA.

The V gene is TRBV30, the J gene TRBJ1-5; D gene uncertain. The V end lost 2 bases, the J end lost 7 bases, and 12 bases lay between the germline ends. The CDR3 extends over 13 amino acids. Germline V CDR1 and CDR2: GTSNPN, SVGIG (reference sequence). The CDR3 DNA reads TGTGCCTGGAGTCGGGGATTCAGGCAGCCCCAGCATTTT. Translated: CAWSRGFRQPQHF.

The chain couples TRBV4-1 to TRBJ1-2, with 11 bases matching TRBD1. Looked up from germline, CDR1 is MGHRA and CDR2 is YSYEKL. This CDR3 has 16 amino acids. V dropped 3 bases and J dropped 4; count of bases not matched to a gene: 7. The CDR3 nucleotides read TGCGCCAGCAGCCAGTCGGGGGACAGGGGGGCCTATGGCTACACCTTC. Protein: CASSQSGDRGAYGYTF.

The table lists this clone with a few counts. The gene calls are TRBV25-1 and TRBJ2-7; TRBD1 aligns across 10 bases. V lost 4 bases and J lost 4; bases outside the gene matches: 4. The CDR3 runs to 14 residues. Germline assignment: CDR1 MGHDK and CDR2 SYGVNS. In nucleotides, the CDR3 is TGTGCCAGCAGTGGGGGACAGGGGAAGTACGAGCAGTACTTC. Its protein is CASSGGQGKYEQYF.

CDR3 loop: CASSLQSSGANVLTF. CDR3 coding DNA: TGTGCCAGCAGTCTACAGTCCTCTGGGGCCAACGTCCTGACTTTC. This chain connects TRBV28 to TRBJ2-6, with D hard to call. CDR1 and CDR2 from the germline V gene are MDHEN and SYDVKM. This CDR3 comprises 15 residues. Trimming shortened V by 5 bases and J by 0 bases, and 8 bases separated the two germline ends.

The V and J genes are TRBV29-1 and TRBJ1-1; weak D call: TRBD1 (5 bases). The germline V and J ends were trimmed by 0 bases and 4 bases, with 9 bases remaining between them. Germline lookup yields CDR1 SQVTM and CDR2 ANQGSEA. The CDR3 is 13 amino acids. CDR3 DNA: TGCAGCGTTGAAGATTGGGGGGGCACTGAAGCTTTCTTT. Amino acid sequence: CSVEDWGGTEAFF.

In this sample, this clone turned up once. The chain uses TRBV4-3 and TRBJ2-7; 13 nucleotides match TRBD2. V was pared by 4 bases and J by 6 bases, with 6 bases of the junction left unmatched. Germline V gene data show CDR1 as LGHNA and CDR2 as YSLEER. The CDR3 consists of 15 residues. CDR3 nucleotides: TGCGCCAGCAGCCCCGGACTAGCGGGAGAGTCCGAGCAGTACTTC. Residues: CASSPGLAGESEQYF.

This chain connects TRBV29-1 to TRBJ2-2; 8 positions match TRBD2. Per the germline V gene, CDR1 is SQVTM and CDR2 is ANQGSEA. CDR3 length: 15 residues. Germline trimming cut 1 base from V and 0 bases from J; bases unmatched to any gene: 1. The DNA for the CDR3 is TGCAGCGTTGAAGTGACTAGCGCGAACACCGGGGAGCTGTTTTTT. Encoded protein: CSVEVTSANTGELFF.

This CDR3 reads CASSQGLAETYEQYF. CDR3 sequence (DNA): TGCGCCAGCAGCCAGGGACTAGCGGAGACCTACGAGCAGTACTTC. The V call is TRBV4-3, the J call TRBJ2-7; 11 bases agree with TRBD2. CDR1 is LGHNA and CDR2 is YSLEER in the germline V gene. Unmatched junction bases numbered 3, after V lost 3 bases and J lost 2 bases. The CDR3 sequence is 15 residues long.

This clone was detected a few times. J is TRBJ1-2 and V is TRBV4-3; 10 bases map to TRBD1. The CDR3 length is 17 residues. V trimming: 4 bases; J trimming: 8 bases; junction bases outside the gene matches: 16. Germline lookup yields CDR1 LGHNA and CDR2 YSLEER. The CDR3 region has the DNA TGCGCCAGCAGCCGAGGGACAGGGGATAAAAGAATTGGGGGCTACACCTTC. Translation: CASSRGTGDKRIGGYTF.

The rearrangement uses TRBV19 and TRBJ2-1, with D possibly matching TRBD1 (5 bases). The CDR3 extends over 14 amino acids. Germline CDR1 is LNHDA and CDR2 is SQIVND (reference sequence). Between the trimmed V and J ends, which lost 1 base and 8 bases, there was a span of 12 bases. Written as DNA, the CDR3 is TGTGCCAGTAGTATAGGGGGCAGGGTGTATGAGCAGTTCTTC. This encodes CASSIGGRVYEQFF.

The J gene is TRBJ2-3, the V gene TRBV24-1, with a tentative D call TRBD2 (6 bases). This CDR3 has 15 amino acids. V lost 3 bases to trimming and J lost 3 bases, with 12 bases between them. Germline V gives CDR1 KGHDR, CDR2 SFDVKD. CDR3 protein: CATSDPGSQTDTQYF. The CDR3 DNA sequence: TGTGCCACCAGTGATCCCGGGAGCCAAACAGATACGCAGTATTTT.

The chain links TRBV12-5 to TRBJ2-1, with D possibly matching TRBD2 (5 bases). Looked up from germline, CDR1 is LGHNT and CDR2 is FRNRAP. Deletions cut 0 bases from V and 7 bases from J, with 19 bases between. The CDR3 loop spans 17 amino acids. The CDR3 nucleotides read TGTGCTAGTGGTTTGGTTACGCGAGGGCTTATGTTGAATGAGCAGTTCTTC. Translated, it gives CASGLVTRGLMLNEQFF.